What follows describes a single T cell receptor beta chain. Its specificity is not known. This record comes from a study of OX40 agonist ivuxolimab in advanced cancers. The wider study: As their treatment, patients were administered ivuxolimab, an agonistic anti-OX40 (CD134) antibody. Every patient in dose escalation had hepatocellular carcinoma, melanoma, renal cell or head and neck cancer. The group had a mean age of roughly 65 years, ranged from 23 to 79, and was just under 85% male.

There are 14 residues in the CDR3. V was shortened by 5 bases and J by 1 base, with 11 bases between the two germline ends. The V gene's germline CDR1 is SGHAT and CDR2 FQNNGV. Study-wide points: Mean expanded clone counts were higher in CD8+ than CD4+ T cells.

The repertoire was sequenced with immunoSEQ multiplex PCR; TCRdb's copy has only in-frame clones and lacks some. This table has approximately 59,000 clones, about 81% appearing once. This TCR was recovered from an adult with an advanced solid tumor such as melanoma, head and neck, liver or kidney cancer. The specimen comprised CD4+ or CD8+ T cells sorted from blood, sampled in a trial of the OX40 agonist ivuxolimab. This chain connects TRBV11-2 to TRBJ1-1, with no clear D. Here the CDR3 DNA reads TGTGCCAGCAGCAGTAGGGCAGGGAACACTGAAGCTTTCTTT. Amino acid sequence: CASSSRAGNTEAFF.